The following is a T cell receptor (beta chain) sequence with its context. Its specificity is not known. Documented treatment: some 20 received Ad26.COV2.S at low or high dose, single or two shots; 5 received placebo; per-sample allocation not given. On day 63 after the first injection, vaccine and placebo recipients gave samples. It was Wuhan-strain SARS-CoV-2 spike that the Ad26 vaccine vector expressed. This sample is drawn from a study of Ad26.COV2.S vaccination and SARS-CoV-2 variants. Points from the study as a whole: The study found higher spike-specific TCR breadth in vaccine than placebo recipients. Measurement of non-spike TCR breadth gave similar results in vaccine and placebo recipients.

Method: immunoSEQ multiplex PCR; TCRdb's copy keeps in-frame clones and lacks some. This sample yields about 320,000 clones, of which about 86% are seen a single time; 1.5% to 2.5% belongs to the top ten. Germline values: CDR1 SGHTA, CDR2 FQGNSA. V lost 4 bases and J lost 3, with 9 bases in between. The CDR3 consists of 14 residues. The TCR sequence derives from a person between 18 and 60 years old who received the Ad26.COV2.S COVID-19 vaccine or a placebo. Sequenced material: peripheral blood, taken in a trial of Ad26.COV2.S vaccine versus placebo. The J gene is TRBJ2-2, the V gene TRBV7-2; D not resolved. The CDR3 nucleotides are TGTGCCAGCAGCTCCGGGCCATACACCGGGGAGCTGTTTTTT. It translates to CASSSGPYTGELFF.